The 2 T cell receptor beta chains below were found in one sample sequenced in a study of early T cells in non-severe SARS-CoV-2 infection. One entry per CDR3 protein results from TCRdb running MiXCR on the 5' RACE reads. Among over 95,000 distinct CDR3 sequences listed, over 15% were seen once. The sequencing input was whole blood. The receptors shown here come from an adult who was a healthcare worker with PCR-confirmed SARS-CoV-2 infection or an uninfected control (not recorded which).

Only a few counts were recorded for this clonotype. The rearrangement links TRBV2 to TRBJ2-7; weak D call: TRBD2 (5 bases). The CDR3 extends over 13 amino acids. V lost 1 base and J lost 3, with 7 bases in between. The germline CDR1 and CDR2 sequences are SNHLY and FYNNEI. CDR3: CASSEVGSYEQYF. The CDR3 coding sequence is TGTGCCAGCAGTGAAGTTGGGAGCTACGAGCAGTACTTC.

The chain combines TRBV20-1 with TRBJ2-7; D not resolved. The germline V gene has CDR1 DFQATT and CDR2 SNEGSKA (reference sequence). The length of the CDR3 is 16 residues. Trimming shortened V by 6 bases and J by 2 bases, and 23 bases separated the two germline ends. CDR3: CSAPPGSPYKPYEQYF. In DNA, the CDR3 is TGCAGTGCCCCCCCTGGTAGCCCGTATAAGCCCTACGAGCAGTACTTC.